These 5 T cell receptor beta chains came from one sample sequenced in a study of shared clonotypes between healthy human individuals. The protocol was immunoSEQ multiplex PCR, while the TCRdb copy is restricted to in-frame clones and leaves out a portion. The repertoire consists of about 110,000 clones, with around 68% occurring once and the leading ten covering around 25%. Sequenced input: memory CD8+ T cells sorted from blood. The subset denotes: CD45RO+ cells pooled with CCR7-negative TemRA cells. The origin of the receptors is a woman in her 30s in good health.

The chain carries TRBV5-4 and TRBJ1-2, with D maybe TRBD1 (6 bases). Germline CDR1 is SGHNT and CDR2 is YYREEE (reference sequence). This CDR3 has 15 amino acids. Trimming pared 4 bases from V and 6 bases from J, leaving 19 bases between. Written as DNA, the CDR3 is TGTGCCAGCAGCCAAGAATCCGGGGGCGGTAATGGCTACACCTTC. Translated, it gives CASSQESGGGNGYTF.

The V gene is TRBV4-1, the J gene TRBJ1-5; 9 bases line up with TRBD1. V lost 5 bases, J lost 6 bases, and 8 bases stayed unmatched. The germline V gene has CDR1 MGHRA and CDR2 YSYEKL. CDR3 length: 15 residues. DNA of the CDR3: TGCGCCAGCAGCGCGGACAGGGGTGGCGTTCAGCCCCAGCATTTT. Its protein is CASSADRGGVQPQHF.

A few counts support this clone. The V and J genes are TRBV9 and TRBJ2-5; 8 bases match TRBD1. Gene TRBJ2-7 matches the end of the DNA better, so the J call may be wrong. The germline gives CDR1 SGDLS, CDR2 YYNGEE. The CDR3 is 15 residues long. CDR3 sequence reads: CASSERTGTSYEQYF. In nucleotides, the CDR3 is TGTGCCAGCAGCGAGAGGACAGGGACTTCCTACGAGCAGTACTTC.

The chain joins TRBV28 to TRBJ1-2, with D uncertain. V was shortened by 1 base and J by 3 bases, with 12 bases between the two germline ends. Germline values: CDR1 MDHEN, CDR2 SYDVKM. The CDR3 consists of 15 residues. The DNA of the CDR3 is TGTGCCAGCAGTTTATTTGCTGAGGTGCACTATGGCTACACCTTC. Amino acids: CASSLFAEVHYGYTF.

CDR3 in DNA: TGCGCCAGCAGCTTGGCCGGGGGCGACTATGGCTACACCTTC. It codes for CASSLAGGDYGYTF. The rearrangement uses TRBV5-1 and TRBJ1-2, with D possibly being TRBD1 (6 bases). Germline V gene lookup returns CDR1 SGHRS and CDR2 YFSETQ. The CDR3 loop spans 14 amino acids. Trimming shortened V by 0 bases and J by 3 bases, and 9 bases separated the two germline ends.